This T cell receptor beta chain was obtained from a study of response to subunit inactivated influenza vaccine. This clonotype was recorded many times. TCRdb reprocessed the RT-PCR reads with MiXCR, giving one entry per CDR3 protein. The sample lists some 550,000 distinct CDR3 sequences, approximately 22% occurring once. J lost 3 bases, V lost 3 bases, and 6 bases had no gene match. The CDR3 has 16 residues. Per the germline V gene, CDR1 is SEHNR and CDR2 is FQNEAQ (reference sequence). These same records also appear under a second study, on T cells expressing NK-cell markers. From that study: In generating TCR beta cDNA, 5'RACE template switching with UMIs was used. Sorting was limited to alpha-beta TCR-expressing T cells with an anti-gamma-delta TCR antibody in several experiments.

V is TRBV7-9 and J is TRBJ2-3; TRBD2 agrees at 10 bases. This clonotype was sampled from a man between 50 and 59 years old who received an inactivated influenza vaccine. The material sequenced was CD4+ T cells sorted from PBMCs, taken 12 days after vaccination. Here the CDR3 reads CASSFIGLAATDTQYF. The CDR3 DNA is TGTGCCAGCAGCTTTATCGGACTAGCGGCGACAGATACGCAGTATTTT.